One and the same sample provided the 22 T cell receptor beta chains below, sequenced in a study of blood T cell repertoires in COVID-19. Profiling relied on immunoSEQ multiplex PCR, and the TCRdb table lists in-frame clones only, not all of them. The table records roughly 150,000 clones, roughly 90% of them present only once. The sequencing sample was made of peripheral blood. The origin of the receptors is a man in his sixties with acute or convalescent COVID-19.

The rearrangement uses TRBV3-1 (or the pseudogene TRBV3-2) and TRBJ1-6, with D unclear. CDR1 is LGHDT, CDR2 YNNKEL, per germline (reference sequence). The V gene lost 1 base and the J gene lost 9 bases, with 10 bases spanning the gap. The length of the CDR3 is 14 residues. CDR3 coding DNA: TGTGCCAGCAGCCAAGCGGGGTTTTCTTCACCCCTCCACTTT. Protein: CASSQAGFSSPLHF.

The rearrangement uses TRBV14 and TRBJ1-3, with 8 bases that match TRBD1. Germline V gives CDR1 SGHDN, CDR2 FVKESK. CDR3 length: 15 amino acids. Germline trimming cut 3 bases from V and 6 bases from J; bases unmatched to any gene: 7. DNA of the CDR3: TGTGCCAGCAGCCAGGCAGGGGGCGCGCAAAACACCATATATTTT. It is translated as CASSQAGGAQNTIYF.

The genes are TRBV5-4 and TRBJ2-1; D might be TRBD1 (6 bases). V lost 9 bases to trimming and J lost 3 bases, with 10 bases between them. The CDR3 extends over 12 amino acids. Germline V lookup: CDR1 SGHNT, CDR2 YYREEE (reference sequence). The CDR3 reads CATGGRYNEQFF. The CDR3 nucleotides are TGTGCCACTGGGGGCCGCTACAATGAGCAGTTCTTC.

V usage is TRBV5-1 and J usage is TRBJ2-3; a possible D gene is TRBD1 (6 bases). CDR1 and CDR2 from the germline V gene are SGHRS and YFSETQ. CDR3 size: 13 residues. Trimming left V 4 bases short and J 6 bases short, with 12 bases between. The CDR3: CASSQDRTDTQYF. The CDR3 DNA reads TGCGCCAGCAGCCAAGACAGGACTGATACGCAGTATTTT. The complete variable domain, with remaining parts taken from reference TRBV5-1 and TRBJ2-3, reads KAGVTQTPRYLIKTRGQQVTLSCSPISGHRSVSWYQQTPGQGLQFLFEYFSETQRNKGNFPGRFSGRQFSNSRSEMNVSTLELGDSALYLCASSQDRTDTQYFGPGTRLTVL.

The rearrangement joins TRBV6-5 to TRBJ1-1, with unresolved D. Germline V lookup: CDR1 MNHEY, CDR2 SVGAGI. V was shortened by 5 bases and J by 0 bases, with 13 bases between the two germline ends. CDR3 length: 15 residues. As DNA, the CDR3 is TGTGCCAGCAGTCCCCTGGCGGTGGTGAACACTGAAGCTTTCTTT. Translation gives CASSPLAVVNTEAFF.

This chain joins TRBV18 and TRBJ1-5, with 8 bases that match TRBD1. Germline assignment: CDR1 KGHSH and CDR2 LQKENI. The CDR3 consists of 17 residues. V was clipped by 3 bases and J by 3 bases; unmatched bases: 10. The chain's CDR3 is CASSPGTGQAINQPQHF. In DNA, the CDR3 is TGTGCCAGCTCACCCGGGACGGGACAGGCGATCAATCAGCCCCAGCATTTT.

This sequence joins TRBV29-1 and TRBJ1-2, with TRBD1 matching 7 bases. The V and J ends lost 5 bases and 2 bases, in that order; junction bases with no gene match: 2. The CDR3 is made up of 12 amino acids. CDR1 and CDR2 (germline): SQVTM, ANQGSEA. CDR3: CSVRQGNYGYTF. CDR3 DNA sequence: TGCAGCGTTCGACAGGGAAACTATGGCTACACCTTC.

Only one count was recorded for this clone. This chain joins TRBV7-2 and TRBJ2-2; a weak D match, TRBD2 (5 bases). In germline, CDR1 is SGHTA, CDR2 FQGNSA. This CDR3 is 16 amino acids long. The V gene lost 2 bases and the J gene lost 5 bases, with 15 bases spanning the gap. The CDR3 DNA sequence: TGTGCCAGCAGCTTAAAACTGACCTCGGGGACCGGGGAGCTGTTTTTT. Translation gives CASSLKLTSGTGELFF.

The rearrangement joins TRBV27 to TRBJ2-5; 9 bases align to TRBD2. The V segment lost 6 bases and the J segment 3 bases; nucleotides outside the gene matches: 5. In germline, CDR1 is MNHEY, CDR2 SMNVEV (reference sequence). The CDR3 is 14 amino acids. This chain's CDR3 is CASRQAGGKETQYF. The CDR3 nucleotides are TGTGCCAGCAGGCAAGCGGGGGGAAAAGAGACCCAGTACTTC.

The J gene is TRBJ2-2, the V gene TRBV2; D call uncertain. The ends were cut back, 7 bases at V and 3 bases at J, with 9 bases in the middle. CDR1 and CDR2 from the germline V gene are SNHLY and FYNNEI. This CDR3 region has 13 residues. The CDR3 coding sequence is TGTGCCAGCACGGCGGATCACACCGGGGAGCTGTTTTTT. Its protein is CASTADHTGELFF.

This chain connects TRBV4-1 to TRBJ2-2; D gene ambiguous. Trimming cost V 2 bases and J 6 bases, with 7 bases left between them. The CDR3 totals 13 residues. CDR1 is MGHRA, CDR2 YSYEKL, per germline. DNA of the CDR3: TGCGCCAGCAGCCAATACTTGTCCGGGGAGCTGTTTTTT. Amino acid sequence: CASSQYLSGELFF.

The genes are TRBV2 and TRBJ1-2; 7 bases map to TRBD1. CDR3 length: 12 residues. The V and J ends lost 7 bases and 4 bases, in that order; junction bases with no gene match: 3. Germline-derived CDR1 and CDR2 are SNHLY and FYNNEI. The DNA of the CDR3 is TGTGCCAGCACGGGACAGACCTATGGCTACACCTTC. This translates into CASTGQTYGYTF.

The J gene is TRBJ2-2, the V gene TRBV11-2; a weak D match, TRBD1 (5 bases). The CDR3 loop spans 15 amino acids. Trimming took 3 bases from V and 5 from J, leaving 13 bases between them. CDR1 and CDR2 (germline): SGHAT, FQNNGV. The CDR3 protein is CASSFLPGQTGELFF. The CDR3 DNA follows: TGTGCCAGCAGCTTCTTGCCAGGGCAAACCGGGGAGCTGTTTTTT. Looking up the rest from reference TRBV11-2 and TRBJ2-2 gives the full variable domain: EAGVAQSPRYKIIEKRQSVAFWCNPISGHATLYWYQQILGQGPKLLIQFQNNGVVDDSQLPKDRFSAERLKGVDSTLKIQPAKLEDSAVYLCASSFLPGQTGELFFGEGSRLTVL.

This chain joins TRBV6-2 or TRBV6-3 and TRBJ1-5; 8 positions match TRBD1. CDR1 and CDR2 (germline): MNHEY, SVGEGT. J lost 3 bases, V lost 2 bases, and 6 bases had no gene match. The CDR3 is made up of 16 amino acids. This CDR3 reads CASSYQQGGHNQPQHF. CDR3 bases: TGTGCCAGCAGTTACCAACAGGGGGGCCACAATCAGCCCCAGCATTTT.

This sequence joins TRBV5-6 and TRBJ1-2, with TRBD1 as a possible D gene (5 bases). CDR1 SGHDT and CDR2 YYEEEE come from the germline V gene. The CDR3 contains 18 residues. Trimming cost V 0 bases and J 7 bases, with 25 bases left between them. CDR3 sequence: CASSLDRTTTSVLGGYTF. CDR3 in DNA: TGTGCCAGCAGCTTGGATCGGACAACTACAAGCGTCTTAGGTGGCTACACCTTC.

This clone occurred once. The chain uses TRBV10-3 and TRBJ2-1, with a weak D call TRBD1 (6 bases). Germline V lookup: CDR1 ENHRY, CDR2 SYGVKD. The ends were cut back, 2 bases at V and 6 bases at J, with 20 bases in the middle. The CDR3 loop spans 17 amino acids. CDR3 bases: TGTGCCATCAGTGAGGGGACCTCCGACGGCAGGGGCAATGAGCAGTTCTTC. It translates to CAISEGTSDGRGNEQFF.

CDR3: CASSLGGLAGFTDTQYF. The DNA for the CDR3 is TGTGCCAGCAGCTTGGGGGGACTAGCGGGGTTCACAGATACGCAGTATTTT. This chain links TRBV5-4 with TRBJ2-3; 13 bases line up with TRBD2. This CDR3 comprises 17 residues. The junction had 3 bases not matched to a gene; V was cut back by 0 bases and J by 2 bases. The germline CDR1 and CDR2 sequences are SGHNT and YYREEE (reference sequence).

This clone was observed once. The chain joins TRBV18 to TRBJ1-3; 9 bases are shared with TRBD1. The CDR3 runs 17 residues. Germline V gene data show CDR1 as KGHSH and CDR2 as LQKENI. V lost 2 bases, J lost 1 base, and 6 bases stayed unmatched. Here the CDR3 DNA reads TGTGCCAGCTCACCAATGGGACAGGGTGAATCTGGAAACACCATATATTTT. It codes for CASSPMGQGESGNTIYF.

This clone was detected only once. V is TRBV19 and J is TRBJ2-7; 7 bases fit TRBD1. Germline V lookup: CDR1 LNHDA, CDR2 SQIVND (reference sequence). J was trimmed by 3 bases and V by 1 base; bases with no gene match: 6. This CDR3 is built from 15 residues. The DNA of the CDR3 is TGTGCCAGTAGTATAGCACAGGGGTCCTTCTACGAGCAGTACTTC. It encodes CASSIAQGSFYEQYF. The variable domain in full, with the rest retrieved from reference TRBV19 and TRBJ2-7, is DGGITQSPKYLFRKEGQNVTLSCEQNLNHDAMYWYRQDPGQGLRLIYYSQIVNDFQKGDIAEGYSVSREKKESFPLTVTSAQKNPTAFYLCASSIAQGSFYEQYFGPGTRLTVT.

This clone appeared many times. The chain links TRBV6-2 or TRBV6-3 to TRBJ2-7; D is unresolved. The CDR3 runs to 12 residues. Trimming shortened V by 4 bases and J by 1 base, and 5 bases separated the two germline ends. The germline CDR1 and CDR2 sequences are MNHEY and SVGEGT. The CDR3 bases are TGTGCCAGCAGTTTCCTTTCCTACGAGCAGTACTTC. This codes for CASSFLSYEQYF.

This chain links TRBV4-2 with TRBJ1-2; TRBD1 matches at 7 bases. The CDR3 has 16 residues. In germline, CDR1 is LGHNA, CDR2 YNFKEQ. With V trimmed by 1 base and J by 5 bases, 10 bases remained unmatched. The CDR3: CASSQGQGYIGYGYTF. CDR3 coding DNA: TGTGCCAGCAGCCAAGGACAGGGATATATTGGGTATGGCTACACCTTC.

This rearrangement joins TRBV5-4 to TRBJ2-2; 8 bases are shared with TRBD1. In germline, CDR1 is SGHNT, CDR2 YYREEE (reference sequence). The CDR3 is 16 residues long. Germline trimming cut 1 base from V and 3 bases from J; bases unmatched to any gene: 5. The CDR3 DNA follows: TGTGCCAGCAGCTTGCGGCAGGGGGCGTACACCGGGGAGCTGTTTTTT. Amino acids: CASSLRQGAYTGELFF.